This TCR beta chain was recorded in a study of T cells expressing NK-cell markers. As for the study in general: Serological testing identified most of the eight sequenced donors as HCMV-seropositive and one as seronegative. Study-wide findings and caveats: Topping the CD3+CD56-NKG2C+ fraction as well were these clonotypes, in a few donors. Five or six of the donors carried dominant NKG2C+ clonotypes that took up roughly 1.0-8% of their CD8+ T cells.

TCRdb re-called the 5' RACE reads and catalogs CDR3 proteins one per entry, DNA excluded. The sample features roughly 450,000 distinct CDR3 sequences, with over 1.1% in its top ten. The CDR3 covers 15 residues. On this clonotype: As yet, its antigen is unknown.

The V gene is TRBV12-3 or TRBV12-4, the J gene TRBJ2-1; the TCRdb D gene call, TRBD2, has no DNA to confirm it. Sample: blood T cells: a sorted CD56 or NKG2C T cell subset, CD4+ or CD8+ T cells, or bulk PBMC T cells (not recorded which). This TCR came from a woman aged 45-59 years in good health. CDR3 sequence: CASSLGGIAGRGQFF.